The rows below give T cell receptor beta chains drawn from one sample of a study of T-cell reconstitution after alpha-beta-depleted transplantation in children. In TCRdb, the PCR reads were re-called with MiXCR into one record per CDR3 protein. The table includes about 610,000 distinct CDR3 sequences, roughly 30% detected once. The sequenced sample was PBMCs, obtained before TCRalphabeta/CD19-depleted stem cell transplant. These receptors were collected from a boy less than two years old with Wiskott-Aldrich syndrome, due to receive a stem cell transplant. Both conserved end residues are part of each CDR3. D genes are given only for firm matches. Clone size is shown for a subset of rows, as once, few, many or a class of expanded clone.

TRBJ2-1	few	TRBV5-1	TRBD2	CASSLGPLGSGRPNEQFF	TGCGCCAGCAGCTTGGGGCCCTTGGGGAGCGGGAGGCCCAATGAGCAGTTCTTC
TRBJ2-1	few	TRBV10-2	-	CASWGFRNEQFF	TGCGCCAGCTGGGGGTTTCGGAATGAGCAGTTCTTC
TRBJ2-5	-	TRBV9	-	CASSVWGVGTQYF	TGTGCCAGCAGCGTTTGGGGAGTCGGGACCCAGTACTTC
TRBJ2-7	few	TRBV20-1	-	CSADLYDEQYF	TGCAGTGCCGACCTCTATGACGAGCAGTACTTC
TRBJ2-2	-	TRBV20-1	-	CSARDWVNTGELFF	TGCAGTGCTAGAGATTGGGTGAACACCGGGGAGCTGTTTTTT
TRBJ2-7	-	TRBV29-1	-	CSVEVESYEQYF	TGCAGCGTTGAAGTAGAATCCTACGAGCAGTACTTC
TRBJ2-7	-	TRBV9	-	CASSVGTGRFYEQYF	TGTGCCAGCAGCGTAGGAACAGGGAGATTCTACGAGCAGTACTTC
TRBJ1-2	few	TRBV5-1	-	CASSELGNYGYTF	TGCGCCAGCAGCGAGCTGGGGAACTATGGCTACACCTTC
TRBJ2-3	-	TRBV25-1	-	CASSEYTSDTQYF	TGTGCCAGCAGTGAATATACGTCAGATACGCAGTATTTT
TRBJ2-5	-	TRBV20-1	-	CSASAQGRETQYF	TGCAGTGCTAGTGCTCAGGGTAGAGAGACCCAGTACTTC
TRBJ2-2	-	TRBV5-1	-	CASSEKAAFGELFF	TGCGCCAGCAGTGAAAAAGCGGCCTTCGGCGAGCTGTTTTTT
TRBJ2-5	few	TRBV20-1	TRBD2	CSASPRTSGRGETQYF	TGCAGTGCTAGCCCCCGGACTAGCGGGAGAGGGGAGACCCAGTACTTC
TRBJ2-1	-	TRBV5-1	TRBD1	CASSPNRDSNNEQFF	TGCGCCAGCAGCCCTAACCGGGACAGCAACAATGAGCAGTTCTTC
TRBJ2-5	-	TRBV19	TRBD2	CASSKTSVETQYF	TGTGCCAGTAGTAAAACTAGCGTAGAGACCCAGTACTTC
TRBJ1-6	few	TRBV5-1	-	CASSEAGPPPIGPLHF	TGCGCCAGCAGCGAGGCAGGGCCTCCCCCAATTGGACCCCTCCACTTT
TRBJ2-1	-	TRBV20-1	-	CSPLPSSYNEQFF	TGCAGTCCATTACCGAGCTCCTACAATGAGCAGTTCTTC
TRBJ2-1	-	TRBV5-1	TRBD2	CASREGLAGGPGYNEQFF	TGCGCCAGCAGGGAGGGACTAGCGGGAGGCCCCGGCTACAATGAGCAGTTCTTC
TRBJ1-2	-	TRBV10-3	-	CAISHGTDYGYTF	TGTGCCATCAGCCACGGGACGGACTATGGCTACACCTTC
TRBJ2-1	many	TRBV4-2	-	CASSQAHSESSYNEQFF	TGTGCCAGCAGCCAAGCCCATTCAGAGAGCTCCTACAATGAGCAGTTCTTC
TRBJ1-2	-	TRBV20-1	-	CSAREHGVLHGGYTF	TGCAGTGCTAGAGAGCATGGGGTGCTCCACGGCGGCTACACCTTC
TRBJ2-7	-	TRBV18	TRBD1	CASSSSGTGYEQYF	TGTGCCAGCTCATCCTCCGGGACAGGGTACGAGCAGTACTTC
TRBJ2-2	few	TRBV20-1	-	CSARGLSGRTGELFF	TGCAGTGCTAGGGGTTTGTCAGGGCGAACCGGGGAGCTGTTTTTT
TRBJ2-7	-	TRBV6-1	TRBD1	CASSPSPGGPSYEQYF	TGTGCCAGCAGTCCATCTCCAGGGGGACCCTCCTACGAGCAGTACTTC
TRBJ2-3	few	TRBV20-1	-	CSARALTDTQYF	TGCAGTGCTAGAGCCCTCACAGATACGCAGTATTTT
TRBJ2-1	-	TRBV18	TRBD2	CASSPSGRAVYNEQFF	TGTGCCAGCTCACCCAGCGGGAGGGCCGTCTACAATGAGCAGTTCTTC
TRBJ2-5	few	TRBV7-9	TRBD1	CASSIWTGSAGETQYF	TGTGCCAGCAGCATCTGGACAGGATCAGCAGGGGAGACCCAGTACTTC
TRBJ2-5	many	TRBV5-1	TRBD2	CASSLGLAGQETQYF	TGTGCCAGCAGTCTCGGACTAGCGGGACAAGAGACCCAGTACTTC
TRBJ2-7	few	TRBV20-1	TRBD2	CSGRDYSYEQYF	TGCAGTGGCCGGGACTACTCCTACGAGCAGTACTTC